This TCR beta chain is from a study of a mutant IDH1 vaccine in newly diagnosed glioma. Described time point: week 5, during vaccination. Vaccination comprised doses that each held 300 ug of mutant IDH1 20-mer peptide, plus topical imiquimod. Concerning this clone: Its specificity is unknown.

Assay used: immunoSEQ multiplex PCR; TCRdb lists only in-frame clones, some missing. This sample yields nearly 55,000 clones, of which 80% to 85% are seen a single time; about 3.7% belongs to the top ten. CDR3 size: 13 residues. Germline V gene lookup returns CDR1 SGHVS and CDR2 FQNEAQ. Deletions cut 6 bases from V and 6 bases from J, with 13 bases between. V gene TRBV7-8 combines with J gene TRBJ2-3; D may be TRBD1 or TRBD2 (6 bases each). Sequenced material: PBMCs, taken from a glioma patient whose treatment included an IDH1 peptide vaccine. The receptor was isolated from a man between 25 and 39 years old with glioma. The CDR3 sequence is CASRRGPGDTQYF. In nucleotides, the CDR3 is TGTGCCAGCAGACGGGGGCCCGGGGATACGCAGTATTTT.